These 32 T cell receptor beta chains share one sample of origin, sequenced in a study of T cell responses to AZD1222 COVID-19 vaccine. Here immunoSEQ multiplex PCR was the method, and the copy in TCRdb shows in-frame clones only, minus some. The data contain 30,000 to 35,000 clones, roughly nine tenths of them singletons. Material: peripheral blood, obtained on day 0 of AZD1222 vaccination. The receptors were sampled from an adult in good health.

This clone was seen a few times. The CDR3 protein is CASSIRQPKSNYGYTF. CDR3 coding DNA: TGTGCCAGTAGTATCCGCCAGCCTAAAAGTAACTATGGCTACACCTTC. J is TRBJ1-2 and V is TRBV19; D gene unclear. The V gene's germline CDR1 is LNHDA and CDR2 SQIVND (reference sequence). CDR3 length: 16 residues. V was pared by 3 bases and J by 1 base, with 15 bases between.

J is TRBJ1-5 and V is TRBV6-2 or TRBV6-3, with 7 bases lining up with TRBD1. Germline CDR1 and CDR2: MNHEY and SVGEGT. CDR3 length: 14 amino acids. Unmatched junction bases numbered 3, after V lost 2 bases and J lost 5 bases. The CDR3 DNA reads as TGTGCCAGCAGTTACGAGACAGGGCATCAGCCCCAGCATTTT. Translating it yields CASSYETGHQPQHF.

The genes are TRBV9 and TRBJ2-1, with 8 bases lining up with TRBD2. The germline gives CDR1 SGDLS, CDR2 YYNGEE. J was trimmed by 7 bases and V by 4 bases; bases with no gene match: 10. This CDR3 is built from 15 residues. The chain's CDR3 is CASSLGTRRGNEQFF. The CDR3 DNA reads TGTGCCAGCAGCCTCGGGACTAGGCGAGGGAATGAGCAGTTCTTC.

This rearrangement joins TRBV5-1 to TRBJ2-5; D unclear. The length of the CDR3 is 12 residues. Per germline, CDR1 SGHRS and CDR2 YFSETQ. V was clipped by 4 bases and J by 5 bases, with 9 bases between them. CDR3 loop: CASSTPSETQYF. The CDR3 DNA follows: TGCGCCAGCAGCACCCCCTCTGAGACCCAGTACTTC.

This chain links TRBV7-9 with TRBJ2-5, with 8 positions matching TRBD2. The germline gives CDR1 SEHNR, CDR2 FQNEAQ (reference sequence). The CDR3 has 14 residues. The V and J ends lost 1 base and 4 bases, in that order; junction bases with no gene match: 2. As DNA, the CDR3 is TGTGCCAGCAGCTTAGTACTAGCGGTAGAGACCCAGTACTTC. Translated, it gives CASSLVLAVETQYF.

The chain carries TRBV5-6 and TRBJ2-1; D is unresolved. The CDR3 extends over 15 amino acids. The germline V gene has CDR1 SGHDT and CDR2 YYEEEE. The V end was cut by 3 bases, the J end by 5 bases, with 15 bases between. DNA of the CDR3: TGTGCCAGCAGCTCCGAGCCTTTTCACCACAATGAGCAGTTCTTC. Protein product: CASSSEPFHHNEQFF.

This chain connects TRBV11-2 to TRBJ1-5; D is ambiguous. V was cut by 1 base and J by 9 bases, with 10 bases left in between. CDR3 length: 13 amino acids. Germline assignment: CDR1 SGHAT and CDR2 FQNNGV. The DNA of the CDR3 is TGTGCCAGCAGCTTAGCAGTTTATCGGCCCCAGCATTTT. Protein product: CASSLAVYRPQHF.

This chain joins TRBV27 and TRBJ2-7, with 7 bases that match TRBD1. The CDR3 is 16 residues long. Germline assignment: CDR1 MNHEY and CDR2 SMNVEV (reference sequence). The V gene end was trimmed by 3 bases and the J gene end by 1 base; junction bases not matched to a gene: 9. As DNA, the CDR3 is TGTGCCAGCAGTTTTTTGGGGACAGAGCTTTCCTACGAGCAGTACTTC. Translated: CASSFLGTELSYEQYF.

This chain joins TRBV6-5 and TRBJ1-1; D perhaps matches TRBD1 (5 bases). Germline CDR1 MNHEY, CDR2 SVGAGI. The length of the CDR3 is 13 residues. V gave up 8 bases and J gave up 0 bases, with 10 bases separating them. The CDR3 coding sequence is TGTGCCAGCTGCGGGGCAATGAACACTGAAGCTTTCTTT. It encodes CASCGAMNTEAFF.

This clone was seen only once. The chain links TRBV12-3 or TRBV12-4 to TRBJ1-5; D might be TRBD1 (5 bases). The V gene lost 9 bases and the J gene lost 7 bases, with 16 bases spanning the gap. The CDR3 loop spans 13 amino acids. CDR3 region: CASSQGGMQPQHF. DNA of the CDR3: TGTGCCAGTTCTCAGGGAGGAATGCAGCCCCAGCATTTT.

This clone turned up a few times. The gene calls are TRBV5-4 and TRBJ1-2; a weak D match, TRBD1 (5 bases). The CDR3 covers 15 residues. Germline-derived CDR1 and CDR2 are SGHNT and YYREEE (reference sequence). The V gene lost 4 bases and the J gene lost 0 bases, with 13 bases spanning the gap. DNA for the CDR3: TGTGCCAGCAGCCCGGGACGGTGGACTAACTATGGCTACACCTTC. It yields the protein CASSPGRWTNYGYTF.

The chain recombines TRBV5-6 with TRBJ1-4; TRBD1 might be the D (5 bases). CDR1 is SGHDT and CDR2 is YYEEEE in the germline V gene. The ends were cut back, 5 bases at V and 5 bases at J, with 13 bases in the middle. The CDR3 is made up of 14 amino acids. CDR3 DNA sequence: TGTGCCAGCAGGGCGACAGACTCAAATGAAAAACTGTTTTTT. It translates to CASRATDSNEKLFF.

The chain uses TRBV11-2 and TRBJ2-2; a possible D gene is TRBD1 (5 bases). The CDR3 sequence is 15 residues long. Looked up from germline, CDR1 is SGHAT and CDR2 is FQNNGV. V was clipped by 8 bases and J by 4 bases, with 17 bases between them. The CDR3 here is CASSLQGFRTGELFF. CDR3 in DNA: TGTGCCAGCTCCCTCCAGGGCTTTCGCACCGGGGAGCTGTTTTTT.

A single count supports this clone. This chain connects TRBV2 to TRBJ1-1; D gene unclear. CDR3 length: 14 amino acids. Germline V gives CDR1 SNHLY, CDR2 FYNNEI. Trimming cost V 8 bases and J 1 base, with 14 bases left between them. CDR3 nucleotides: TGTGCCAGCGTTGGTCGCATTCGGAACACTGAAGCTTTCTTT. This encodes CASVGRIRNTEAFF.

The J gene is TRBJ2-5, the V gene TRBV3-1 (or the pseudogene TRBV3-2); D gene uncertain. V lost 1 base and J lost 7, with 25 bases in between. Germline V lookup: CDR1 LGHDT, CDR2 YNNKEL (reference sequence). The length of the CDR3 is 18 residues. CDR3 DNA sequence: TGTGCCAGCAGCCAAGTGGCGCACTATCCCCAATTCGGAGCGACCCAGTACTTC. It encodes CASSQVAHYPQFGATQYF.

V and J are TRBV6-5 and TRBJ1-6; no firm D call. CDR3 length equals 11 residues. Trimming left V 6 bases short and J 6 bases short, with 3 bases between. The germline CDR1 and CDR2 sequences are MNHEY and SVGAGI. DNA of the CDR3: TGTGCCAGCAGCTCTAATTCACCCCTCCACTTT. Residues: CASSSNSPLHF.

The chain joins TRBV5-1 to TRBJ1-2; no reliable D call. V lost 1 base to trimming and J lost 2 bases, with 9 bases between them. The CDR3 spans 14 residues. Germline V gene lookup returns CDR1 SGHRS and CDR2 YFSETQ. CDR3 bases: TGCGCCAGCAGCTTGACAGAGAAAAACTATGGCTACACCTTC. The encoded protein is CASSLTEKNYGYTF.

This clone is a singleton in its sample. The chain recombines TRBV12-5 with TRBJ1-3; 8 bases fit TRBD1. Germline V gene lookup returns CDR1 LGHNT and CDR2 FRNRAP. V lost 0 bases to trimming and J lost 0 bases; unmatched junction nucleotides: 10. This CDR3 is built from 19 residues. The CDR3 is CASGLVLGTGDLSGNTIYF. The CDR3 nucleotides are TGTGCTAGTGGTTTGGTACTTGGGACAGGCGACCTCTCTGGAAACACCATATATTTT.

The rearrangement uses TRBV6-1 and TRBJ1-2; 7 bases match TRBD1. The CDR3 runs 17 residues. With 0 bases clipped from V and 1 base from J, the junction kept 8 bases outside the gene matches. CDR1 is MNHNS, CDR2 SASEGT, per germline. This CDR3 reads CASSEATTGARNYGYTF. The DNA of the CDR3 is TGTGCCAGCAGTGAAGCCACCACAGGGGCTCGTAACTATGGCTACACCTTC.

V is TRBV28 and J is TRBJ1-6; TRBD1 aligns across 8 bases. Per the germline V gene, CDR1 is MDHEN and CDR2 is SYDVKM. V was pared by 2 bases and J by 7 bases, with 7 bases of the junction left unmatched. CDR3 size: 16 residues. The CDR3 DNA reads TGTGCCAGCAGTTTACCCCAGGGGGCTGGGAATTCACCCCTCCACTTT. Translation gives CASSLPQGAGNSPLHF.

J is TRBJ2-7 and V is TRBV15; D unresolved. Trimming left V 1 base short and J 4 bases short, with 8 bases between. The CDR3 consists of 13 residues. The germline gives CDR1 LNHNV, CDR2 YYDKDF (reference sequence). The CDR3, as DNA: TGTGCCACCAGCAGAGGGCAGGAGTACGAGCAGTACTTC. Its protein product is CATSRGQEYEQYF. Together with reference TRBV15 and TRBJ2-7, the CDR3 gives the full variable domain: DAMVIQNPRYQVTQFGKPVTLSCSQTLNHNVMYWYQQKSSQAPKLLFHYYDKDFNNEADTPDNFQSRRPNTSFCFLDIRSPGLGDTAMYLCATSRGQEYEQYFGPGTRLTVT.

This chain connects TRBV2 to TRBJ2-3; 7 bases agree with TRBD1. Trimming removed 7 bases from V and 2 bases from J; junction bases left unmatched: 9. CDR1 is SNHLY, CDR2 FYNNEI, per germline. This CDR3 is built from 15 residues. The CDR3 nucleotides are TGTGCCAGCATATCCGGGACAGCTAACACAGATACGCAGTATTTT. Amino acid sequence: CASISGTANTDTQYF.

This clone was recorded once. This chain joins TRBV6-5 and TRBJ2-7; tentative D call: TRBD1 (7 bases). V lost 7 bases to trimming and J lost 3 bases, with 13 bases between them. The germline gives CDR1 MNHEY, CDR2 SVGAGI. The CDR3 sequence is 13 residues long. DNA for the CDR3: TGTGCCAGCACCCCAGGGGGGCTCTACGAGCAGTACTTC. This codes for CASTPGGLYEQYF.

This clone was counted once. CDR3 residues: CSVGQMNTEAFF. In DNA, the CDR3 is TGCAGCGTGGGACAGATGAACACTGAAGCTTTCTTT. The rearrangement joins TRBV29-1 to TRBJ1-1, with 7 bases fitting TRBD1. With V trimmed by 6 bases and J by 0 bases, 1 base remained unmatched. In germline, CDR1 is SQVTM, CDR2 ANQGSEA. There are 12 residues in the CDR3.

The chain joins TRBV24-1 to TRBJ1-2, with D perhaps TRBD1 (5 bases). The V and J ends lost 1 base and 11 bases respectively, with 16 bases between them. This CDR3 has 14 residues. Germline V lookup: CDR1 KGHDR, CDR2 SFDVKD. CDR3 DNA: TGTGCCACCAGTGATTTCCTGGACACGGAATTATACACCTTC. This codes for CATSDFLDTELYTF.

The genes are TRBV4-1 and TRBJ2-7, with a weak D call TRBD1 (6 bases). CDR1 is MGHRA and CDR2 is YSYEKL in the germline V gene. Trimming took 1 base from V and 2 from J, leaving 15 bases between them. The length of the CDR3 is 16 residues. Here the CDR3 DNA reads TGCGCCAGCAGCCAAGGACTTCTGTACAGGGCCTACGAGCAGTACTTC. Translation: CASSQGLLYRAYEQYF.

For the CDR3, the DNA is TGTGCCAGCAGCCAGGGGCGGAACACTGAAGCTTTCTTT. It yields the protein CASSQGRNTEAFF. The chain is built from TRBV7-2 and TRBJ1-1; tentative D call: TRBD1 (6 bases). V was cut by 5 bases and J by 1 base, with 8 bases left in between. Germline V gives CDR1 SGHTA, CDR2 FQGNSA. The CDR3 extends over 13 amino acids.

CDR3 bases: TGTGCCAGCAGCTCATACAGGGGGCATGGCTACACCTTC. It yields the protein CASSSYRGHGYTF. V gene TRBV5-6 combines with J gene TRBJ1-2, with 9 bases that match TRBD1. Germline CDR1 and CDR2: SGHDT and YYEEEE. After removal of 3 bases from V and 6 bases from J, the junction contained 3 bases not matched to a gene. The CDR3 sequence is 13 residues long.

The CDR3 is CASSEPPQKAFF. The CDR3 bases are TGTGCCAGCAGTGAGCCTCCCCAAAAAGCTTTCTTT. V and J are TRBV6-1 and TRBJ1-1, with D hard to call. Germline V gene lookup returns CDR1 MNHNS and CDR2 SASEGT. The CDR3 has 12 amino acids. The V end lost 3 bases, the J end lost 9 bases, and 11 bases lay between the germline ends.

The gene calls are TRBV19 and TRBJ1-5; D is uncertain. There are 13 residues in the CDR3. CDR1 is LNHDA and CDR2 is SQIVND in the germline V gene (reference sequence). V was shortened by 3 bases and J by 1 base, with 4 bases between the two germline ends. DNA for the CDR3: TGTGCCAGTAGTATGGCGAGCAATCAGCCCCAGCATTTT. This gives the protein CASSMASNQPQHF.

This clone was observed once. V and J are TRBV5-1 and TRBJ1-3; tentatively, D is TRBD1 (5 bases). The germline V and J ends were trimmed by 4 bases and 8 bases, with 16 bases remaining between them. CDR1 is SGHRS and CDR2 is YFSETQ in the germline V gene. The CDR3 is made up of 14 amino acids. CDR3 sequence (DNA): TGCGCCAGCAGCCTAGGGACGGGCCAGGACACCATATATTTT. Residues: CASSLGTGQDTIYF.

This chain connects TRBV30 to TRBJ2-7, with a possible D match to TRBD2 (5 bases). There are 15 residues in the CDR3. Trimming stripped 1 base from V and 3 bases from J, with 16 bases between. Germline values: CDR1 GTSNPN, CDR2 SVGIG (reference sequence). The CDR3 DNA reads as TGTGCCTGGAGTGAGGGCCCTCCCGGAGGCTACGAGCAGTACTTC. This sequence encodes CAWSEGPPGGYEQYF.